This TCR beta chain was obtained from a study of blood T cells in healthy people across ages. Overall study results and limits: Naive and antigen-experienced cells were not separated, limiting conclusive comparison.

Then a second PCR, running about 7 to 11 cycles, was carried out with a sample-barcoded 5' primer and a J-beta primer mix. Each CDR3 protein gets one entry after TCRdb re-called the 5' RACE reads with MiXCR. The sample lists hundreds of thousands of distinct CDR3 sequences, around 50% seen once, with under 30% in the top ten. In the case of this clonotype: Its antigen remains unknown.

Deletions cut 6 bases from V and 3 bases from J, with 13 bases between. CDR3 length: 14 residues. Germline CDR1 is MDHEN and CDR2 is SYDVKM. The chain links TRBV28 to TRBJ2-3; D possibly corresponds to TRBD2 (5 bases). This sequence was found in a man older than 75 in good health. The sample consisted of blood. CDR3 in DNA: TGTGCCAGCAGCTCGGAACTAGAGACAGATACGCAGTATTTT. Its translation: CASSSELETDTQYF.